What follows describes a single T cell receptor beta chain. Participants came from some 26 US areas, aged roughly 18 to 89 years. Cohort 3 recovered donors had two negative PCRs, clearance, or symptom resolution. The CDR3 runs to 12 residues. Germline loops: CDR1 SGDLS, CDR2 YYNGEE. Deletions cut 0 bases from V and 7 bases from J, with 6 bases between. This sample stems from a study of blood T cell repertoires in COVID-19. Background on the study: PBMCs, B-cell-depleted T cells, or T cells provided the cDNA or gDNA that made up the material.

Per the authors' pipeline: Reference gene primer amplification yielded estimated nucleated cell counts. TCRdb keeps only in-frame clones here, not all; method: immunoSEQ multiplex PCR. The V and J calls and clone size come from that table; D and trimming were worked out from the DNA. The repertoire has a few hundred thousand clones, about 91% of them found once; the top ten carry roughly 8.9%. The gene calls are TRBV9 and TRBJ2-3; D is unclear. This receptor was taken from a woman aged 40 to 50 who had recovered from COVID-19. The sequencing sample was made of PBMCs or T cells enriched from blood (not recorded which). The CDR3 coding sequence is TGTGCCAGCAGCGTAGATCCGTATACGCAGTATTTT. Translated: CASSVDPYTQYF. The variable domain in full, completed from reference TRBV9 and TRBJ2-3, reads DSGVTQTPKHLITATGQRVTLRCSPRSGDLSVYWYQQSLDQGLQFLIQYYNGEERAKGNILERFSAQQFPDLHSELNLSSLELGDSALYFCASSVDPYTQYFGPGTRLTVL.